This passage covers 24 T cell receptor beta chains from one sample sequenced in a study of cytomegalovirus exposure and HLA in healthy donors. The study ran its PCR with 60 Vbeta and 13 Jbeta primers. Produced via immunoSEQ multiplex PCR; TCRdb's table is partial and in-frame only. In the table there are some 160,000 clones, 60% to 80% of which are singletons. The sequenced sample consisted of PBMCs. Receptors were obtained from a man aged 50-60 years in good health and CMV-seropositive.

As concerns this clone: At one end the junction does not follow the germline gene, possibly because of a read error. The chain carries TRBV19 and TRBJ1-3, with TRBD1 matching over 10 bases. The CDR3 loop spans 17 amino acids. Germline assignment: CDR1 LNHDA and CDR2 SQIVND (reference sequence). Here the CDR3 DNA reads TGTGCCAGTAGTAAGCCGGGACAGGGGATTCCTGGGAACACCATATATTTT. This gives the protein CASSKPGQGIPGNTIYF.

This clone was picked up one time. The genes are TRBV7-6 and TRBJ1-1; 7 bases match TRBD1. The junction had 5 bases not matched to a gene; V was cut back by 3 bases and J by 4 bases. Germline lookup yields CDR1 SGHVS and CDR2 FNYEAQ. The CDR3 totals 14 residues. The chain's CDR3 is CASSFQGVGTEAFF. CDR3 bases: TGTGCCAGCAGCTTCCAGGGGGTAGGCACTGAAGCTTTCTTT.

The chain couples TRBV7-3 to TRBJ2-2, with a weak D call TRBD1 (5 bases). CDR1 is SGHTA and CDR2 is FQGTGA in the germline V gene. The CDR3 length is 16 residues. The germline V and J ends were trimmed by 5 bases and 2 bases, with 15 bases remaining between them. In DNA, the CDR3 is TGTGCCAGCAGCCCTCTGCCAGGGAATAACACCGGGGAGCTGTTTTTT. Protein: CASSPLPGNNTGELFF.

This clone was counted a single time. CDR3 DNA sequence: TGTGCCATCAGTGAGTCGCTTAGCGGGGGCTCGGATACGCAGTATTTT. As protein: CAISESLSGGSDTQYF. The chain joins TRBV10-3 to TRBJ2-3; 9 bases are a match to TRBD2. The CDR3 totals 16 residues. V lost 0 bases to trimming and J lost 6 bases; unmatched junction nucleotides: 7. Germline-derived CDR1 and CDR2 are ENHRY and SYGVKD.

For the CDR3, the DNA is TGTGCCAGTAACAGGGGGATGAACACTGAAGCTTTCTTT. This encodes CASNRGMNTEAFF. The chain has TRBV19 and TRBJ1-1; 8 bases line up with TRBD1. The V segment lost 7 bases and the J segment 0 bases; nucleotides outside the gene matches: 1. Looked up from germline, CDR1 is LNHDA and CDR2 is SQIVND (reference sequence). The CDR3 runs 13 residues.

The table lists this clone with a count of one. The V call is TRBV2, the J call TRBJ2-4; 7 bases align to TRBD1. This CDR3 comprises 14 residues. Unmatched junction bases numbered 3, after V lost 4 bases and J lost 3 bases. Germline values: CDR1 SNHLY, CDR2 FYNNEI. The CDR3 loop is CASSGQGIKNIQYF. The CDR3, as DNA: TGTGCCAGCAGTGGACAGGGTATCAAAAACATTCAGTACTTC.

Concerning this clone itself: Other DNA sequences within the sample encode an identical CDR3. The rearrangement joins TRBV27 to TRBJ1-2; tentative D call: TRBD1 (6 bases). Germline-derived CDR1 and CDR2 are MNHEY and SMNVEV (reference sequence). CDR3 length equals 15 residues. V lost 7 bases and J lost 0, with 15 bases in between. The CDR3 DNA reads TGTGCCAGCACCCGAGGGGGGGGGCCTAACTATGGCTACACCTTC. Translating it yields CASTRGGGPNYGYTF.

This clone was picked up one time. The rearrangement joins TRBV27 to TRBJ2-3; D may be TRBD2 (6 bases). With 3 bases removed from V and 1 base from J, the gap between germline ends came to 11 bases. This CDR3 is built from 15 residues. From germline, CDR1 is MNHEY and CDR2 SMNVEV (reference sequence). CDR3 in DNA: TGTGCCAGCAGTTTCGACGGGGGAGGCACAGATACGCAGTATTTT. The encoded protein is CASSFDGGGTDTQYF.

The chain joins TRBV7-9 to TRBJ1-4; D gene ambiguous. This CDR3 comprises 16 residues. CDR1 and CDR2 from the germline V gene are SEHNR and FQNEAQ (reference sequence). The germline V and J ends were trimmed by 5 bases and 3 bases, with 16 bases remaining between them. The chain's CDR3 is CASSPSAPGSNEKLFF. DNA for the CDR3: TGTGCCAGCAGCCCCTCAGCACCGGGGTCTAATGAAAAACTGTTTTTT.

V is TRBV5-5 and J is TRBJ1-1; 9 bases map to TRBD1. CDR1 SGHKS and CDR2 YYEKEE come from the germline V gene (reference sequence). The CDR3 spans 14 residues. V shed 0 bases and J 8 bases; nucleotides not matched to a gene: 5. CDR3 residues: CASSLGRTGAEAFF. CDR3 nucleotides: TGTGCCAGCAGCTTGGGTCGGACAGGGGCCGAAGCTTTCTTT.

The gene calls are TRBV6-5 and TRBJ2-7; TRBD2 might be the D (6 bases). Trimming pared 4 bases from V and 1 base from J, leaving 11 bases between. CDR3 size: 14 residues. Germline V lookup: CDR1 MNHEY, CDR2 SVGAGI. CDR3 sequence reads: CASSWDWQSYEQYF. The DNA for the CDR3 is TGTGCCAGCAGTTGGGACTGGCAGTCCTACGAGCAGTACTTC.

This chain uses TRBV10-3 with TRBJ1-2; D unclear. CDR3 length equals 9 residues. V lost 7 bases to trimming and J lost 6 bases, with 3 bases between them. Germline CDR1 and CDR2: ENHRY and SYGVKD. DNA for the CDR3: TGTGCCATCACGGATGGCTACACCTTC. It yields the protein CAITDGYTF.

V gene TRBV27 combines with J gene TRBJ1-4, with TRBD1 as a possible D gene (6 bases). Germline V gene data show CDR1 as MNHEY and CDR2 as SMNVEV (reference sequence). V gave up 8 bases and J gave up 7 bases, with 17 bases separating them. The CDR3 length is 14 residues. As DNA, the CDR3 is TGTGCCAGCCGCCACCGGGGGGGCGGTGAAAAACTGTTTTTT. Translation gives CASRHRGGGEKLFF.

V is TRBV7-9 and J is TRBJ1-4; 8 nucleotides align to TRBD1. The germline V gene encodes CDR1 SEHNR and CDR2 FQNEAQ (reference sequence). Trimming took 4 bases from V and 7 from J; bases not matched to a gene: 8. This CDR3 comprises 15 residues. The CDR3 sequence is CASSSQGGQSEKLFF. Here the CDR3 DNA reads TGTGCCAGCAGCTCACAGGGGGGGCAGAGTGAAAAACTGTTTTTT. Full variable domain (remainder filled in from reference TRBV7-9 and TRBJ1-4): DTGVSQNPRHKITKRGQNVTFRCDPISEHNRLYWYRQTLGQGPEFLTYFQNEAQLEKSRLLSDRFSAERPKGSFSTLEIQRTEQGDSAMYLCASSSQGGQSEKLFFGSGTQLSVL.

The rearrangement joins TRBV6-1 to TRBJ1-5; 7 nucleotides match TRBD1. The length of the CDR3 is 14 residues. Germline loops: CDR1 MNHNS, CDR2 SASEGT. V dropped 5 bases and J dropped 4; count of bases not matched to a gene: 5. This chain's CDR3 is CASSQGQVNQPQHF. The CDR3 coding sequence is TGTGCCAGCAGTCAAGGACAGGTTAATCAGCCCCAGCATTTT.

This clone appeared a few times. In the same sample, other DNA sequences code for this CDR3. V and J are TRBV5-1 and TRBJ2-7; possibly TRBD2 for D (5 bases). The V gene's germline CDR1 is SGHRS and CDR2 YFSETQ. Trimming removed 5 bases from V and 2 bases from J, with 17 bases in between. The CDR3 consists of 15 residues. The CDR3 sequence: CASSFTGVNPYEQYF. Written as DNA, the CDR3 is TGCGCCAGCAGTTTCACCGGGGTGAACCCCTACGAGCAGTACTTC.

This clone was detected once. The chain recombines TRBV28 with TRBJ1-2; D remains ambiguous. Between the trimmed V and J ends, which lost 4 bases and 5 bases, there was a span of 14 bases. CDR3 length: 14 amino acids. Per germline, CDR1 MDHEN and CDR2 SYDVKM. The DNA for the CDR3 is TGTGCCAGCAGTTCCACATTGGGCCAATATGGCTACACCTTC. This encodes CASSSTLGQYGYTF.

The chain uses TRBV6-5 and TRBJ2-3; D may be TRBD2 (5 bases). V gave up 4 bases and J gave up 6 bases, with 14 bases separating them. Germline V gene data show CDR1 as MNHEY and CDR2 as SVGAGI. This CDR3 is 14 amino acids long. In DNA, the CDR3 is TGTGCCAGCAGTTCCCCCTCCGGGATTGATACGCAGTATTTT. It codes for CASSSPSGIDTQYF.

The chain is built from TRBV5-1 and TRBJ1-4; 8 bases are shared with TRBD1. CDR3 length: 15 residues. Trimming removed 4 bases from V and 3 bases from J; junction bases left unmatched: 5. CDR1 and CDR2 from the germline V gene are SGHRS and YFSETQ. CDR3: CASSTGTGANEKLFF. In DNA form, the CDR3 reads TGCGCCAGCAGCACCGGGACAGGAGCTAATGAAAAACTGTTTTTT.

This sequence joins TRBV25-1 and TRBJ2-2; 8 positions match TRBD1. V lost 6 bases, J lost 4 bases, and 10 bases stayed unmatched. Germline V lookup: CDR1 MGHDK, CDR2 SYGVNS. The CDR3 runs 16 residues. DNA of the CDR3: TGTGCCAGCAGAGCCCCCCAGGGGGCGAGCACCGGGGAGCTGTTTTTT. Translating gives CASRAPQGASTGELFF. The entire variable domain, with the rest obtained from reference TRBV25-1 and TRBJ2-2, is as follows: EADIYQTPRYLVIGTGKKITLECSQTMGHDKMYWYQQDPGMELHLIHYSYGVNSTEKGDLSSESTVSRIRTEHFPLTLESARPSHTSQYLCASRAPQGASTGELFFGEGSRLTVL.

The chain employs TRBV25-1 and TRBJ2-7; 8 nucleotides agree with TRBD1. This CDR3 region has 15 residues. The ends lost 3 bases at V and 3 bases at J; junction bases unmatched: 7. Germline assignment: CDR1 MGHDK and CDR2 SYGVNS. The CDR3, as DNA: TGTGCCAGCAGTGATCCCGGGACAGGCCACTACGAGCAGTACTTC. This encodes CASSDPGTGHYEQYF.

This rearrangement joins TRBV4-3 to TRBJ2-2; 11 bases agree with TRBD2. The germline V gene has CDR1 LGHNA and CDR2 YSLEER. Trimming cost V 0 bases and J 6 bases; bases outside gene matches: 12. The CDR3 length is 19 residues. The CDR3 bases are TGCGCCAGCAGCCAAGACGTCTATCCTAGCGGGGGGAAGGCCGGGGAGCTGTTTTTT. It translates to CASSQDVYPSGGKAGELFF.

V is TRBV4-3 and J is TRBJ2-2, with 7 bases matching TRBD1. CDR1 is LGHNA and CDR2 is YSLEER in the germline V gene. The CDR3 runs to 17 residues. J lost 0 bases, V lost 0 bases, and 4 bases had no gene match. Here the CDR3 reads CASSQEPGQTNTGELFF. CDR3 bases: TGCGCCAGCAGCCAAGAACCGGGACAGACGAACACCGGGGAGCTGTTTTTT.

There are a few counts of this clone. The sample holds other DNA sequences that translate to the same CDR3. V and J are TRBV6-1 and TRBJ1-5, with a tentative D call TRBD1 (6 bases). Germline CDR1 is MNHNS and CDR2 is SASEGT. Trimming pared 1 base from V and 7 bases from J, leaving 11 bases between. The CDR3 is 14 amino acids. The CDR3: CASSEGGGGQPQHF. The CDR3 nucleotides are TGTGCCAGCAGTGAAGGGGGGGGCGGGCAGCCCCAGCATTTT.